Listed here are 8 T cell receptor beta chains from one sample, sequenced in a study of blood T cell repertoires in COVID-19. Repertoires were generated with immunoSEQ multiplex PCR, while TCRdb's copy carries only in-frame clones and drops some. In the table there are 97,000 or so clones, 82% of which are singletons. Sequencing was carried out using peripheral blood. Receptors were obtained from a man older than 75 with acute or convalescent COVID-19.

The V and J genes are TRBV5-1 and TRBJ1-2; D possibly corresponds to TRBD1 (6 bases). Per the germline V gene, CDR1 is SGHRS and CDR2 is YFSETQ. The CDR3 is made up of 14 amino acids. The ends were cut back, 5 bases at V and 3 bases at J, with 14 bases in the middle. DNA for the CDR3: TGCGCCAGCAGTCTGGAGGCAGGGGACTATGGCTACACCTTC. Protein sequence: CASSLEAGDYGYTF.

This chain joins TRBV6-2 or TRBV6-3 and TRBJ1-5, with 8 positions matching TRBD1. The CDR3 sequence is 16 residues long. V dropped 2 bases and J dropped 3; count of bases not matched to a gene: 6. Germline V gives CDR1 MNHEY, CDR2 SVGEGT. The chain's CDR3 is CASSYGGQGYNQPQHF. The CDR3 bases are TGTGCCAGCAGTTACGGTGGACAGGGCTACAATCAGCCCCAGCATTTT.

The rearrangement joins TRBV28 to TRBJ1-4; no clear D. CDR1 MDHEN and CDR2 SYDVKM come from the germline V gene. This CDR3 contains 14 residues. Trimming removed 6 bases at V and 5 bases at J, with 13 bases between. The CDR3 DNA reads as TGTGCCAGCAGGGTCACTCGATTCAATGAAAAACTGTTTTTT. Its translation is CASRVTRFNEKLFF.

The rearrangement joins TRBV19 to TRBJ1-2; the match to TRBD1 covers 8 bases. This CDR3 has 16 amino acids. The V segment lost 5 bases and the J segment 4 bases; nucleotides outside the gene matches: 12. Germline CDR1 LNHDA, CDR2 SQIVND (reference sequence). For the CDR3, the DNA is TGTGCCAGTAGTCCCCGTTTGAAGCAGGGGGCCTATGGCTACACCTTC. This gives the protein CASSPRLKQGAYGYTF.

The chain uses TRBV7-6 and TRBJ1-5, with 8 bases matching TRBD1. The germline CDR1 and CDR2 sequences are SGHVS and FNYEAQ. The V segment lost 2 bases and the J segment 6 bases; nucleotides outside the gene matches: 12. The CDR3 totals 17 residues. CDR3 bases: TGTGCCAGCAGCTTATCCGTTGGACAGGGAAGTGCTCAGCCCCAGCATTTT. Its translation: CASSLSVGQGSAQPQHF.

The DNA for the CDR3 is TGTGCCAGCACTGATACTAGCGGGAGGACAGATACGCAGTATTTT. This encodes CASTDTSGRTDTQYF. This chain joins TRBV28 and TRBJ2-3; TRBD2 matches at 12 bases. The V and J ends lost 7 bases and 3 bases, in that order; junction bases with no gene match: 5. Per the germline V gene, CDR1 is MDHEN and CDR2 is SYDVKM. The CDR3 contains 15 residues.

V gene TRBV15 combines with J gene TRBJ2-1, with D tentatively TRBD1 (6 bases). V shed 4 bases and J shed 8 bases, with 12 bases lying between them. In germline, CDR1 is LNHNV, CDR2 YYDKDF (reference sequence). The CDR3 length is 13 residues. CDR3 amino acids: CATSKPGQHEQFF. CDR3 sequence (DNA): TGTGCCACCAGCAAGCCAGGACAGCATGAGCAGTTCTTC.

The CDR3 loop reads CASSVETENGYTF. The CDR3, as DNA: TGTGCCAGCAGTGTGGAGACAGAGAATGGCTACACCTTC. V is TRBV2 and J is TRBJ1-2, with D possibly matching TRBD1 (5 bases). CDR3 length: 13 residues. Trimming shortened V by 4 bases and J by 6 bases, and 12 bases separated the two germline ends. Germline V lookup: CDR1 SNHLY, CDR2 FYNNEI.